Listed below are T cell receptor beta chains from one sample, sequenced in a study of blood T cell repertoires in COVID-19. Profiled with immunoSEQ multiplex PCR; TCRdb holds only in-frame clones, not every one. The data hold 300,000 or so clones, with around 87% observed a single time. The sequencing sample was made of peripheral blood. These receptors were obtained from a woman between 45 and 60 years old who had recovered from COVID-19. Each CDR3 is given with its conserved first and last residue. D genes are given only for firm matches. Clone size is stated in some rows and not others, as once, few, many or a class when expanded.

v_call: TRBV28; d_call: NA; clone_size: NA; j_call: TRBJ2-6; cdr3_nt: TGTGCCAGCAGTTTATCCGCAGGGTATGGGGCCAACGTCCTGACTTTC; cdr3_aa: CASSLSAGYGANVLTF
v_call: TRBV12-3/TRBV12-4; d_call: NA; clone_size: NA; j_call: TRBJ1-5; cdr3_nt: TGTGCCAGCAGTGGCGGAGGGCGTCAGCCCCAGCATTTT; cdr3_aa: CASSGGGRQPQHF
v_call: TRBV19; d_call: TRBD1; clone_size: few; j_call: TRBJ1-5; cdr3_nt: TGTGCCAGTAGTAAGGGACAGGGGGTCGCTCGGGTCAATCAGCCCCAGCATTTT; cdr3_aa: CASSKGQGVARVNQPQHF
v_call: TRBV10-3; d_call: TRBD1; clone_size: medium-sized; j_call: TRBJ1-5; cdr3_nt: TGTGCCATCAGTGAGTCCCGGGACAGGGGTTTCGGTCTGCCCCAGCATTTT; cdr3_aa: CAISESRDRGFGLPQHF
v_call: TRBV28; d_call: NA; clone_size: NA; j_call: TRBJ1-6; cdr3_nt: TGTGCCAGCGCTAGGGCATACCAGAGGGTCCACTTT; cdr3_aa: CASARAYQRVHF
v_call: TRBV7-9; d_call: NA; clone_size: NA; j_call: TRBJ2-1; cdr3_nt: TGTGCCAGCAGCTCCGCGTATGAGCAGTTCTTC; cdr3_aa: CASSSAYEQFF
v_call: TRBV5-6; d_call: TRBD1; clone_size: once; j_call: TRBJ1-1; cdr3_nt: TGTGCCAGCAGCTTGTTACAGGGGGTGGGCACTGAAGCTTTCTTT; cdr3_aa: CASSLLQGVGTEAFF
v_call: TRBV20-1; d_call: NA; clone_size: NA; j_call: TRBJ2-2; cdr3_nt: TGCAGTGCTAGTCGGACAGTGAACACCGGGGAGCTGTTTTTT; cdr3_aa: CSASRTVNTGELFF
v_call: TRBV6-5; d_call: TRBD2; clone_size: NA; j_call: TRBJ2-3; cdr3_nt: TGTGCCAGCACAACTAGCGGAGGAGATACGCAGTATTTT; cdr3_aa: CASTTSGGDTQYF
v_call: TRBV6-2/TRBV6-3; d_call: NA; clone_size: NA; j_call: TRBJ2-7; cdr3_nt: TGTGCCAGCAGCACCGGGGGAAGGTCGAACGAGCAGTACTTC; cdr3_aa: CASSTGGRSNEQYF
v_call: TRBV29-1; d_call: NA; clone_size: once; j_call: TRBJ2-3; cdr3_nt: TGCAGCGTTTGGACTAACACAGATACGCAGTATTTT; cdr3_aa: CSVWTNTDTQYF
v_call: TRBV6-2/TRBV6-3; d_call: TRBD2; clone_size: NA; j_call: TRBJ2-3; cdr3_nt: TGTGCCAGCAGTTACGGACTAGCGGGGGGACTCACAGATACGCAGTATTTT; cdr3_aa: CASSYGLAGGLTDTQYF
v_call: TRBV6-6; d_call: NA; clone_size: NA; j_call: TRBJ2-5; cdr3_nt: TGTGCCAGCAGTTACTCCGAAGGGAGAGAGACCCAGTACTTC; cdr3_aa: CASSYSEGRETQYF
v_call: TRBV5-1; d_call: TRBD2; clone_size: NA; j_call: TRBJ2-3; cdr3_nt: TGCGCCAGCAGCTTGACTAGCGGGACAGATACGCAGTATTTT; cdr3_aa: CASSLTSGTDTQYF
v_call: TRBV10-3; d_call: NA; clone_size: NA; j_call: TRBJ2-1; cdr3_nt: TGTGCCATCAGTGACGGGGGTCGCAATGAGCAGTTCTTC; cdr3_aa: CAISDGGRNEQFF
v_call: TRBV19; d_call: TRBD1; clone_size: NA; j_call: TRBJ1-2; cdr3_nt: TGTGCCAGTAGTCTAGGACAGGGGGGATATGGCTACACCTTC; cdr3_aa: CASSLGQGGYGYTF
v_call: TRBV29-1; d_call: NA; clone_size: NA; j_call: TRBJ2-3; cdr3_nt: TGCAGCGTTGTCCAGGCCACAGATACGCAGTATTTT; cdr3_aa: CSVVQATDTQYF
v_call: TRBV19; d_call: TRBD1; clone_size: many; j_call: TRBJ1-2; cdr3_nt: TGTGCCAGTAGTGGGACAGGGGCTAACTATGGCTACACCTTC; cdr3_aa: CASSGTGANYGYTF
v_call: TRBV5-4; d_call: NA; clone_size: NA; j_call: TRBJ1-1; cdr3_nt: TGTGCCAGCAGCGTGGACAAGAACACTGAAGCTTTCTTT; cdr3_aa: CASSVDKNTEAFF
v_call: TRBV7-9; d_call: NA; clone_size: NA; j_call: TRBJ2-1; cdr3_nt: TGTGCCAGCCGGCCTCCCCCCCACGAGGCTGCGTTCTTC; cdr3_aa: CASRPPPHEAAFF
v_call: TRBV28; d_call: TRBD1; clone_size: NA; j_call: TRBJ1-5; cdr3_nt: TGTGCCAGCAGTCTATGGACAGGGGATCAGCCCCAGCATTTT; cdr3_aa: CASSLWTGDQPQHF
v_call: TRBV7-3; d_call: TRBD1; clone_size: NA; j_call: TRBJ2-7; cdr3_nt: TGTGCCAGCAGCCTTGGGACAGAGTACGAGCAGTACTTC; cdr3_aa: CASSLGTEYEQYF
v_call: TRBV9; d_call: TRBD1; clone_size: few; j_call: TRBJ1-2; cdr3_nt: TGTGCCAGCAGCGTCGGGACAGGGGGCGCCCAGTCCAGCTACACCTTC; cdr3_aa: CASSVGTGGAQSSYTF
v_call: TRBV5-1; d_call: TRBD2; clone_size: NA; j_call: TRBJ2-5; cdr3_nt: TGCGCCAGCAGCTTGGGCGGGGGGCCCCAAGAGACCCAGTACTTC; cdr3_aa: CASSLGGGPQETQYF
v_call: TRBV11-2; d_call: NA; clone_size: few; j_call: TRBJ1-2; cdr3_nt: TGTGCCAGCAGCTCCACGCGGTCGCGGGGCTACACCTTC; cdr3_aa: CASSSTRSRGYTF
v_call: TRBV7-2; d_call: TRBD1; clone_size: NA; j_call: TRBJ1-3; cdr3_nt: TGTGCCAGCGTGGACAGGGTCATTAACACCATATATTTT; cdr3_aa: CASVDRVINTIYF
v_call: TRBV30; d_call: TRBD1; clone_size: NA; j_call: TRBJ1-4; cdr3_nt: TGTGCCTGGAGGGTGGGGACAGGGGGGCCGGAAAAACTGTTTTTT; cdr3_aa: CAWRVGTGGPEKLFF
v_call: TRBV27; d_call: NA; clone_size: NA; j_call: TRBJ1-3; cdr3_nt: TGTGCCAGCAGTCCCCTGCCTCCGCACTTGAGCTCTGGAAACACCATATATTTT; cdr3_aa: CASSPLPPHLSSGNTIYF
v_call: TRBV7-6; d_call: TRBD2; clone_size: NA; j_call: TRBJ2-5; cdr3_nt: TGTGCCAGCAGCCGACTAGCGGGGAACCAAGAGACCCAGTACTTC; cdr3_aa: CASSRLAGNQETQYF
v_call: TRBV9; d_call: TRBD1; clone_size: NA; j_call: TRBJ1-1; cdr3_nt: TGTGCCAGCAGCCAGGGACAGATGAACACTGAAGCTTTCTTT; cdr3_aa: CASSQGQMNTEAFF
v_call: TRBV6-2/TRBV6-3; d_call: NA; clone_size: NA; j_call: TRBJ2-7; cdr3_nt: TGTGCCAGCAGTTACGGATCAAACAGGGTCCGGGAGCAGTACTTC; cdr3_aa: CASSYGSNRVREQYF
v_call: TRBV11-2; d_call: TRBD2; clone_size: once; j_call: TRBJ2-7; cdr3_nt: TGTGCCAGCAGCTCAAACAGCGGGAGGGCCGTCCACGAGCAGTACTTC; cdr3_aa: CASSSNSGRAVHEQYF
v_call: TRBV15; d_call: TRBD2; clone_size: NA; j_call: TRBJ2-7; cdr3_nt: TGTGCCACCAGCAGAGATGTGGGCGGGAGGTCTTACGAGCAGTACTTC; cdr3_aa: CATSRDVGGRSYEQYF
v_call: TRBV19; d_call: NA; clone_size: NA; j_call: TRBJ1-3; cdr3_nt: TGTGCCAGTAGTTCAGGACTTGGAAACACCATATATTTT; cdr3_aa: CASSSGLGNTIYF
v_call: TRBV7-9; d_call: TRBD1; clone_size: NA; j_call: TRBJ2-3; cdr3_nt: TGTGCCAGCCGGCTGGGGACAGGGGGAACAGATACGCAGTATTTT; cdr3_aa: CASRLGTGGTDTQYF
v_call: TRBV6-5; d_call: NA; clone_size: NA; j_call: TRBJ2-2; cdr3_nt: TGTGCCAGCAGTTATAGAGGCCCCGGGGAGCTGTTTTTT; cdr3_aa: CASSYRGPGELFF
v_call: TRBV2; d_call: TRBD2; clone_size: NA; j_call: TRBJ2-3; cdr3_nt: TGTGCCAGCAGTCAAAATAGCGGGGTTAGCACAGATACGCAGTATTTT; cdr3_aa: CASSQNSGVSTDTQYF
v_call: TRBV7-6; d_call: NA; clone_size: once; j_call: TRBJ2-1; cdr3_nt: TGTGCCAGCAGCACGGACCCACCCGTGTGGGGGGGGCACAATGAGCAGTTCTTC; cdr3_aa: CASSTDPPVWGGHNEQFF
v_call: TRBV15; d_call: NA; clone_size: once; j_call: TRBJ2-5; cdr3_nt: TGTGCCACCAGCAGACCCGGGACATACCAAGAGACCCAGTACTTC; cdr3_aa: CATSRPGTYQETQYF
v_call: TRBV9; d_call: TRBD1; clone_size: NA; j_call: TRBJ2-1; cdr3_nt: TGTGCCAGCAGCACCCGACAGGGGCTAGCTAACAATGAGCAGTTCTTC; cdr3_aa: CASSTRQGLANNEQFF
v_call: TRBV21-1; d_call: NA; clone_size: NA; j_call: TRBJ1-5; cdr3_nt: TGTGCCAGCAGCGAAGGACAGGGCAATCAGCCCCAGCATTTT; cdr3_aa: CASSEGQGNQPQHF
v_call: TRBV18; d_call: NA; clone_size: NA; j_call: TRBJ2-1; cdr3_nt: TGTGCCAGCACGGCAGGGGCTGTGGTAGTGAATGAGCAGTTCTTC; cdr3_aa: CASTAGAVVVNEQFF
v_call: TRBV6-6; d_call: NA; clone_size: once; j_call: TRBJ2-1; cdr3_nt: TGTGCCAGCACCCAGGGCCACTCCTACAATGAGCAGTTCTTC; cdr3_aa: CASTQGHSYNEQFF
v_call: TRBV15; d_call: TRBD1; clone_size: once; j_call: TRBJ1-2; cdr3_nt: TGTGCCACCAGCAGACCCACGGGACAGAACTATGGCTACACCTTC; cdr3_aa: CATSRPTGQNYGYTF